The 30 T cell receptor beta chains presented below share a single source sample, sequenced in a study of T-cell memory formation after mild COVID-19. TCRdb independently ran MiXCR on the 5' RACE reads; one entry per CDR3 protein. The sample carries roughly 560,000 distinct CDR3 sequences, 20% recorded once. Sequences were obtained from PBMCs or a T cell subset sorted from them (not recorded which). The source of these receptors is an adult woman who had mild COVID-19 (a few samples of this study predate the infection). Cell type and time point are not known.

There are a few counts of this clonotype. CDR3 in amino acids: CASREGGTGNQPQHF. CDR3 sequence (DNA): TGTGCCAGCAGGGAAGGGGGGACAGGCAATCAGCCCCAGCATTTT. The chain has TRBV12-3 or TRBV12-4 and TRBJ1-5, with 7 bases matching TRBD1. This CDR3 comprises 15 residues. The junction had 7 bases not matched to a gene; V was cut back by 6 bases and J by 2 bases.

This clonotype was observed a handful of times. The chain recombines TRBV27 with TRBJ2-3; 10 positions agree with TRBD1. Per the germline V gene, CDR1 is MNHEY and CDR2 is SMNVEV (reference sequence). The CDR3 sequence is 15 residues long. V was pared by 4 bases and J by 3 bases, with 4 bases of the junction left unmatched. This chain's CDR3 is CASSSKDRGTDTQYF. As DNA, the CDR3 is TGTGCCAGCAGTTCTAAGGACAGGGGGACAGATACGCAGTATTTT.

On this clonotype itself: The germline gene is not matched at one end of the junction; a read error may be the cause. The chain uses TRBV7-7 and TRBJ2-2, with D possibly TRBD1 on 7 matching bases. This CDR3 contains 17 residues. Germline-derived CDR1 and CDR2 are SSHAT and FNYEAQ (reference sequence). As DNA, the CDR3 is TGTGCTAGCAGCGCCTTTCAGGGGGGTACGGACACCGGGGAGCTGTTTTTT. Protein product: CASSAFQGGTDTGELFF. The full variable domain, its missing parts supplied by reference TRBV7-7 and TRBJ2-2, is GAGVSQSPRYKVTKRGQDVTLRCDPISSHATLYWYQQALGQGPEFLTYFNYEAQPDKSGLPSDRFSAERPEGSISTLTIQRTEQRDSAMYRCASSAFQGGTDTGELFFGEGSRLTVL.

This clonotype occurred a few times. The chain couples TRBV3-1 to TRBJ1-4; perhaps TRBD1 as D (6 bases). The CDR3 has 14 amino acids. CDR1 is LGHDT, CDR2 YNNKEL, per germline (reference sequence). The V end was cut by 4 bases, the J end by 4 bases, with 10 bases between. CDR3 DNA: TGTGCCAGCAGCCGCGGACAGCTTAATGAAAAACTGTTTTTT. Amino acids: CASSRGQLNEKLFF.

This clonotype was picked up a small number of times. V gene TRBV29-1 combines with J gene TRBJ2-1; 7 bases agree with TRBD1. Germline V lookup: CDR1 SQVTM, CDR2 ANQGSEA. This CDR3 region has 15 residues. With V trimmed by 4 bases and J by 4 bases, 10 bases remained unmatched. The CDR3 here is CSVGDSLLGYNEQFF. CDR3 nucleotide sequence: TGCAGCGTTGGGGACAGCCTGTTGGGTTACAATGAGCAGTTCTTC.

The chain links TRBV27 to TRBJ2-7; 8 bases match TRBD1. The trim removed 5 bases at V and 6 bases at J, leaving 6 bases unmatched. The CDR3 runs to 13 residues. Germline-derived CDR1 and CDR2 are MNHEY and SMNVEV (reference sequence). For the CDR3, the DNA is TGTGCCAGCAGTAGACAGGGGACGAGCGAGCAGTACTTC. This codes for CASSRQGTSEQYF.

This clonotype was seen ten or more times. V and J are TRBV25-1 and TRBJ1-5; maybe TRBD1 (5 bases). V was cut by 9 bases and J by 2 bases, with 17 bases left in between. The germline V gene encodes CDR1 MGHDK and CDR2 SYGVNS. The CDR3 has 15 residues. The CDR3 protein is CASGSDSGGNQPQHF. For the CDR3, the DNA is TGTGCCAGTGGTTCAGACAGTGGGGGCAATCAGCCCCAGCATTTT.

This clonotype was seen repeatedly, ten times or more. The rearrangement uses TRBV12-3 or TRBV12-4 and TRBJ1-1; TRBD1 is a possible D gene (5 bases). This CDR3 has 14 amino acids. V was clipped by 3 bases and J by 6 bases, with 14 bases between them. Here the CDR3 DNA reads TGTGCCAGCAGTTTGGCGCGGGGCGGCTCTGAAGCTTTCTTT. Protein product: CASSLARGGSEAFF.

The rearrangement links TRBV27 to TRBJ1-1; TRBD1 aligns across 8 bases. The CDR3 extends over 16 amino acids. Germline CDR1 reads MNHEY; CDR2 reads SMNVEV (reference sequence). With V trimmed by 5 bases and J by 0 bases, 8 bases remained unmatched. This chain's CDR3 is CASSLGTGYMNTEAFF. The CDR3 bases are TGTGCCAGCAGTCTAGGGACAGGTTACATGAACACTGAAGCTTTCTTT.

This clonotype showed up just a few times. The chain uses TRBV20-1 and TRBJ1-1; TRBD1 matches at 8 bases. There are 20 residues in the CDR3. V lost 0 bases to trimming and J lost 1 base; unmatched junction nucleotides: 19. Germline V gene data show CDR1 as DFQATT and CDR2 as SNEGSKA (reference sequence). The CDR3 reads CSARDLVRDRMGWANTEAFF. DNA for the CDR3: TGCAGTGCTAGAGATCTTGTCCGGGACAGGATGGGGTGGGCGAACACTGAAGCTTTCTTT.

This sequence joins TRBV20-1 and TRBJ2-3; D remains ambiguous. V lost 0 bases to trimming and J lost 9 bases, with 22 bases between them. Germline V gives CDR1 DFQATT, CDR2 SNEGSKA (reference sequence). CDR3 length: 16 residues. CDR3 DNA: TGCAGTGCTAGAGATCTGGCGGAAAGGGTGGTAGAAACGCAGTATTTT. Amino acid sequence: CSARDLAERVVETQYF.

The sample holds many counts of this clonotype. The CDR3 DNA is TGCGCCAGCAGCTTGGGACAGCGTAATTCACCCCTCCACTTT. It specifies CASSLGQRNSPLHF. The V gene is TRBV5-1, the J gene TRBJ1-6, with TRBD1 as a possible D gene (5 bases). V lost 0 bases, J lost 6 bases, and 7 bases lay in between. This CDR3 region has 14 residues. Looked up from germline, CDR1 is SGHRS and CDR2 is YFSETQ.

The chain is built from TRBV29-1 and TRBJ2-2, with 8 bases fitting TRBD2. Unmatched junction bases numbered 2, after V lost 1 base and J lost 1 base. The germline V gene encodes CDR1 SQVTM and CDR2 ANQGSEA. This CDR3 has 15 residues. The CDR3: CSVEVSGVNTGELFF. In DNA, the CDR3 is TGCAGCGTTGAAGTTAGCGGGGTGAACACCGGGGAGCTGTTTTTT.

The CDR3 reads CSARRQGKDYGYTF. The DNA of the CDR3 is TGCAGTGCTAGAAGACAGGGCAAGGACTATGGCTACACCTTC. This chain links TRBV20-1 with TRBJ1-2, with 7 bases aligning to TRBD1. Germline-derived CDR1 and CDR2 are DFQATT and SNEGSKA (reference sequence). Losses at the gene ends were 2 bases for V and 3 bases for J; bases not matched to a gene: 6. The CDR3 is 14 residues long.

CDR3 in amino acids: CASSGQPNYGYTF. CDR3 DNA sequence: TGTGCCAGCAGTGGGCAGCCTAACTATGGCTACACCTTC. This chain uses TRBV12-3 or TRBV12-4 with TRBJ1-2; D is unresolved. V was clipped by 5 bases and J by 0 bases, with 7 bases between them. The CDR3 is 13 amino acids.

This clonotype showed up just a few times. The CDR3 sequence is CASSEALPTGREKLFF. The CDR3 nucleotides are TGTGCCAGCAGTGAAGCGCTTCCGACAGGGCGAGAAAAACTGTTTTTT. The gene calls are TRBV2 and TRBJ1-4; 7 nucleotides match TRBD1. The V and J ends lost 0 bases and 8 bases, in that order; junction bases with no gene match: 9. CDR3 length: 16 residues. Germline-derived CDR1 and CDR2 are SNHLY and FYNNEI.

The chain carries TRBV6-2 or TRBV6-3 and TRBJ2-1; 14 bases align to TRBD2. Germline V CDR1 and CDR2: MNHEY, SVGEGT. Trimming at V came to 2 bases and at J to 8 bases, leaving 5 bases not matched to a gene. The length of the CDR3 is 16 residues. The CDR3 DNA reads TGTGCCAGCAGTTACGGACTAGCGGGGGGCCGGGATGAGCAGTTCTTC. Amino acids: CASSYGLAGGRDEQFF.

This clonotype was seen only a few times. This rearrangement joins TRBV7-3 to TRBJ1-1, with no clear D. Germline CDR1 and CDR2: SGHTA and FQGTGA. V dropped 1 base and J dropped 4 bases, with 7 bases sitting between them. This CDR3 is built from 13 residues. In nucleotides, the CDR3 is TGTGCCAGCAGCTTAAGGTATTCCACTGAAGCTTTCTTT. It specifies CASSLRYSTEAFF.

This clonotype was observed a handful of times. This chain links TRBV20-1 with TRBJ1-1, with D perhaps matching TRBD1 (5 bases). The V gene's germline CDR1 is DFQATT and CDR2 SNEGSKA (reference sequence). The CDR3 is made up of 12 amino acids. Trimming pared 6 bases from V and 0 bases from J, leaving 8 bases between. The CDR3 region is CSAWGMNTEAFF. In nucleotides, the CDR3 is TGCAGTGCCTGGGGGATGAACACTGAAGCTTTCTTT.

The CDR3 loop reads CASSLIGLAGDGEQFF. The CDR3 DNA follows: TGTGCCAGCAGCTTAATTGGGCTAGCGGGAGATGGTGAGCAGTTCTTC. The J gene is TRBJ2-1, the V gene TRBV7-8; 10 bases match TRBD2. This CDR3 has 16 residues. The trim removed 2 bases at V and 9 bases at J, leaving 10 bases unmatched. CDR1 SGHVS and CDR2 FQNEAQ come from the germline V gene.

Note on this clonotype: One junction end does not reproduce the germline sequence, and a read error may be involved. Here the CDR3 reads CSSSSGLAGVYNSYNEQFF. The CDR3 nucleotides read TGTTCCAGCAGCTCGGGACTAGCGGGGGTGTATAACTCCTACAATGAGCAGTTCTTC. The chain is built from TRBV9 and TRBJ2-1; 14 bases fit TRBD2. Looked up from germline, CDR1 is SGDLS and CDR2 is YYNGEE. This CDR3 has 19 amino acids.

The chain couples TRBV12-3 or TRBV12-4 to TRBJ1-2; D is possibly TRBD1 (6 bases). Trimming shortened V by 6 bases and J by 3 bases, and 17 bases separated the two germline ends. The CDR3 is 15 amino acids. This chain's CDR3 is CASRPALGGHYGYTF. CDR3 bases: TGTGCCAGCAGACCCGCCCTTGGGGGCCACTATGGCTACACCTTC.

The chain has TRBV29-1 and TRBJ2-1, with TRBD2 matching 11 bases. With V trimmed by 4 bases and J by 13 bases, 9 bases remained unmatched. Germline V lookup: CDR1 SQVTM, CDR2 ANQGSEA. CDR3 size: 13 residues. The CDR3: CSVAVKLAGEQFF. The CDR3 DNA is TGCAGCGTTGCCGTCAAACTAGCGGGAGAACAGTTCTTC.

This clonotype was recorded many times. The chain recombines TRBV11-2 with TRBJ2-2; the D gene is possibly TRBD2 (6 bases). Between the trimmed V and J ends, which lost 2 bases and 2 bases, there was a span of 18 bases. In germline, CDR1 is SGHAT, CDR2 FQNNGV. This CDR3 contains 18 residues. DNA of the CDR3: TGTGCCAGCAGCTTATTTCCCTCCGCGGGGCTAAACACCGGGGAGCTGTTTTTT. Amino acid sequence: CASSLFPSAGLNTGELFF.

The chain uses TRBV7-2 and TRBJ2-3; D possibly corresponds to TRBD1 (6 bases). Germline-derived CDR1 and CDR2 are SGHTA and FQGNSA. This CDR3 has 15 residues. V dropped 1 base and J dropped 7 bases, with 15 bases sitting between them. The DNA of the CDR3 is TGTGCCAGCAGCTTAGGGACACCCCAGGGGCATACGCAGTATTTT. Translated, it gives CASSLGTPQGHTQYF.

This clonotype was detected many times. V and J are TRBV27 and TRBJ2-5; no clear D gene. Germline CDR1 MNHEY, CDR2 SMNVEV (reference sequence). V lost 3 bases to trimming and J lost 1 base, with 9 bases between them. The CDR3 is made up of 14 amino acids. This CDR3 reads CASSLGRLQETQYF. The CDR3 nucleotides are TGTGCCAGCAGTTTGGGCAGACTCCAAGAGACCCAGTACTTC.

The chain combines TRBV4-2 with TRBJ2-5; D call uncertain. Per the germline V gene, CDR1 is LGHNA and CDR2 is YNFKEQ. The CDR3 is 16 residues long. The V end lost 0 bases, the J end lost 0 bases, and 11 bases lay between the germline ends. This CDR3 reads CASSQEWQTYQETQYF. The CDR3 coding sequence is TGTGCCAGCAGCCAAGAGTGGCAGACGTACCAAGAGACCCAGTACTTC.

The chain uses TRBV28 and TRBJ1-3, with D possibly being TRBD1 (5 bases). Germline CDR1 MDHEN, CDR2 SYDVKM. The CDR3 contains 19 residues. V dropped 2 bases and J dropped 4 bases, with 24 bases sitting between them. The CDR3 sequence is CASSLVLSGIRKGGNTIYF. In nucleotides, the CDR3 is TGTGCCAGCAGTTTAGTTCTATCAGGGATTCGTAAGGGGGGAAACACCATATATTTT.

This chain connects TRBV29-1 to TRBJ2-2; D not resolved. V lost 5 bases and J lost 8, with 21 bases in between. CDR3 size: 15 residues. In germline, CDR1 is SQVTM, CDR2 ANQGSEA. DNA of the CDR3: TGCAGCGTTTCCCCATCCTTAGGCGCGGCAGGGGAGCTGTTTTTT. Protein: CSVSPSLGAAGELFF.

J is TRBJ1-2 and V is TRBV9; D ambiguous. The CDR3 runs 12 residues. Germline CDR1 is SGDLS and CDR2 is YYNGEE. V was clipped by 7 bases and J by 8 bases, with 15 bases between them. CDR3 coding DNA: TGTGCCAGCTCTCGGGAATTTGGGGGCTACACCTTC. Encoded protein: CASSREFGGYTF.